This entry lists 20 T cell receptor beta chains sequenced from one sample in a study of beta chain features in type 1 diabetes. The study reverse transcribed the entire isolated RNA, so it sequenced expressed TCRB transcripts. This table comes from immunoSEQ multiplex PCR, and its TCRdb copy is limited to in-frame clones, with some not included. Of just over 600,000 clones in the sample, around a sixth were seen once. Sequenced: naive CD4+ T cells from blood. The receptors shown here come from a man between 18 and 35 years old in good health.

The V and J genes are TRBV2 and TRBJ2-1; tentatively, D is TRBD1 (5 bases). The germline CDR1 and CDR2 sequences are SNHLY and FYNNEI. This CDR3 spans 12 amino acids. With 4 bases removed from V and 9 bases from J, the gap between germline ends came to 10 bases. CDR3: CASSVGVGEQFF. Here the CDR3 DNA reads TGTGCCAGCAGTGTAGGGGTGGGTGAGCAGTTCTTC.

The V call is TRBV9, the J call TRBJ2-1; TRBD1 matches at 11 bases. The germline V gene has CDR1 SGDLS and CDR2 YYNGEE. The CDR3 consists of 21 residues. Trimming cost V 2 bases and J 0 bases; bases outside gene matches: 16. CDR3 loop: CASSVSLPRDRGFSSYNEQFF. The DNA of the CDR3 is TGTGCCAGCAGCGTTTCCTTGCCCCGGGACAGGGGGTTTAGCTCCTACAATGAGCAGTTCTTC.

The chain combines TRBV7-9 with TRBJ2-3; D call uncertain. V was clipped by 5 bases and J by 4 bases, with 22 bases between them. The CDR3 loop spans 17 amino acids. Germline loops: CDR1 SEHNR, CDR2 FQNEAQ (reference sequence). The CDR3: CASSGPSARPKSDTQYF. CDR3 in DNA: TGTGCCAGCAGCGGCCCGAGCGCCCGACCCAAATCAGATACGCAGTATTTT.

The chain couples TRBV28 to TRBJ1-1, with D possibly matching TRBD1 (6 bases). Trimming took off 3 bases at V and 1 base at J, with 6 bases between the two ends. This CDR3 contains 13 residues. Germline V gene sequence: CDR1 MDHEN, CDR2 SYDVKM. The CDR3 coding sequence is TGTGCCAGCAGTTTGGGACAGAACACTGAAGCTTTCTTT. Translation gives CASSLGQNTEAFF.

A few counts support this clone. The chain has TRBV19 and TRBJ1-5; 8 positions agree with TRBD1. Germline V gene lookup returns CDR1 LNHDA and CDR2 SQIVND (reference sequence). This CDR3 spans 16 amino acids. With V trimmed by 7 bases and J by 0 bases, 8 bases remained unmatched. Here the CDR3 DNA reads TGTGCCAGTACCCGGGGGACAGGCCTTAGCAATCAGCCCCAGCATTTT. Translation: CASTRGTGLSNQPQHF. Using reference TRBV19 and TRBJ1-5 for the parts outside the CDR3, the full variable domain is DGGITQSPKYLFRKEGQNVTLSCEQNLNHDAMYWYRQDPGQGLRLIYYSQIVNDFQKGDIAEGYSVSREKKESFPLTVTSAQKNPTAFYLCASTRGTGLSNQPQHFGDGTRLSIL.

CDR3 in amino acids: CASSPRVQRVNTEAFF. CDR3 bases: TGTGCCAGCAGCCCCCGGGTTCAAAGGGTGAACACTGAAGCTTTCTTT. This rearrangement joins TRBV7-8 to TRBJ1-1; D is ambiguous. Germline lookup yields CDR1 SGHVS and CDR2 FQNEAQ. The CDR3 totals 16 residues. The V gene lost 5 bases and the J gene lost 0 bases, with 16 bases spanning the gap.

This rearrangement joins TRBV5-1 to TRBJ2-7; D not resolved. V lost 0 bases and J lost 0, with 10 bases in between. The CDR3 spans 15 residues. From germline, CDR1 is SGHRS and CDR2 YFSETQ. This CDR3 is CASSLGAFSSYEQYF. The CDR3 DNA is TGCGCCAGCAGCTTGGGCGCGTTCAGCTCCTACGAGCAGTACTTC.

In its sample, this clone was seen a few times. As DNA, the CDR3 is TGTGCCAGCAGCGGATGGGACAGGTTCGCTGAAGCTTTCTTT. Amino acid sequence: CASSGWDRFAEAFF. The rearrangement joins TRBV7-2 to TRBJ1-1; 8 bases match TRBD1. CDR1 and CDR2 from the germline V gene are SGHTA and FQGNSA. With 5 bases clipped from V and 6 bases from J, the junction kept 8 bases outside the gene matches. CDR3 length: 14 residues.

This clone was detected a few times. The chain joins TRBV11-2 to TRBJ1-4; D is uncertain. V was cut by 3 bases and J by 8 bases, with 7 bases left in between. CDR3 length: 12 residues. From germline, CDR1 is SGHAT and CDR2 FQNNGV. The DNA for the CDR3 is TGTGCCAGCAGCTTTGCCAGCGAAAAACTGTTTTTT. Its protein is CASSFASEKLFF.

The CDR3 spells CASSLAANTEAFF. CDR3 DNA: TGTGCCAGCAGCTTAGCGGCGAACACTGAAGCTTTCTTT. The J gene is TRBJ1-1, the V gene TRBV11-3; D uncertain. CDR1 and CDR2 from the germline V gene are SGHNT and YENEEA. The CDR3 extends over 13 amino acids. V gave up 1 base and J gave up 1 base, with 4 bases separating them.

This chain joins TRBV19 and TRBJ1-6, with TRBD1 matching over 7 bases. The junction had 8 bases not matched to a gene; V was cut back by 8 bases and J by 4 bases. Germline V gene lookup returns CDR1 LNHDA and CDR2 SQIVND (reference sequence). There are 15 residues in the CDR3. CDR3 nucleotides: TGTGCCAGTCGCCAAGGGACAGTTTATAATTCACCCCTCCACTTT. It translates to CASRQGTVYNSPLHF.

This clone turned up a few times. The V call is TRBV7-9, the J call TRBJ2-4, with a possible D match to TRBD2 (6 bases). Between the trimmed V and J ends, which lost 1 base and 2 bases, there was a span of 12 bases. Per germline, CDR1 SEHNR and CDR2 FQNEAQ (reference sequence). CDR3 length: 16 residues. The CDR3 bases are TGTGCCAGCAGCTTAGGAGGGGCGGGAACCAAAAACATTCAGTACTTC. Translated, it gives CASSLGGAGTKNIQYF.

The chain uses TRBV2 and TRBJ2-2, with 7 nucleotides matching TRBD2. Germline CDR1 SNHLY, CDR2 FYNNEI. This CDR3 spans 18 amino acids. V shed 10 bases, J shed 0 bases, and the junction held 17 bases outside the gene matches. This chain's CDR3 is CAILPKRGDVANTGELFF. The CDR3 DNA reads as TGTGCCATCCTCCCTAAGCGGGGTGACGTCGCGAACACCGGGGAGCTGTTTTTT.

The chain combines TRBV5-4 with TRBJ2-3, with TRBD2 matching over 10 bases. After removal of 2 bases from V and 4 bases from J, the junction contained 7 bases not matched to a gene. CDR1 is SGHNT, CDR2 YYREEE, per germline (reference sequence). The CDR3 consists of 16 residues. CDR3: CASSLAPSGGSDTQYF. The CDR3 nucleotides read TGTGCCAGCAGCTTAGCCCCTAGCGGGGGATCAGATACGCAGTATTTT.

This clone turned up a few times. The chain carries TRBV5-5 and TRBJ1-2, with 7 bases matching TRBD1. With 5 bases clipped from V and 2 bases from J, the junction kept 6 bases outside the gene matches. The CDR3 is 14 amino acids. Per the germline V gene, CDR1 is SGHKS and CDR2 is YYEKEE (reference sequence). The CDR3 region is CASRRPGQNYGYTF. CDR3 DNA: TGTGCCAGCAGACGACCGGGACAGAACTATGGCTACACCTTC.

The chain employs TRBV9 and TRBJ2-2; D gene ambiguous. The CDR3 spans 14 residues. Germline assignment: CDR1 SGDLS and CDR2 YYNGEE. The V end lost 3 bases, the J end lost 0 bases, and 6 bases lay between the germline ends. The CDR3 DNA is TGTGCCAGCAGCGGGGTCGCGAACACCGGGGAGCTGTTTTTT. Its protein product is CASSGVANTGELFF.

The chain employs TRBV14 and TRBJ1-1; D unclear. Germline V lookup: CDR1 SGHDN, CDR2 FVKESK. Trimming removed 3 bases at V and 1 base at J, with 12 bases between. This CDR3 contains 15 residues. Here the CDR3 DNA reads TGTGCCAGCAGCCATCAAGCCAGGCGGAACACTGAAGCTTTCTTT. It yields the protein CASSHQARRNTEAFF.

The chain has TRBV11-3 and TRBJ2-1; D gene uncertain. CDR1 is SGHNT and CDR2 is YENEEA in the germline V gene. V was trimmed by 0 bases and J by 7 bases, leaving 7 bases between them. This CDR3 is 13 amino acids long. CDR3 in DNA: TGTGCCAGCAGCTTAGAGTTGGGTAATGAGCAGTTCTTC. Its translation: CASSLELGNEQFF.

The V and J genes are TRBV5-4 and TRBJ1-6; D is unclear. The germline gives CDR1 SGHNT, CDR2 YYREEE (reference sequence). The length of the CDR3 is 14 residues. V was cut by 2 bases and J by 9 bases, with 12 bases left in between. The CDR3 protein is CASSFSGLPSPLHF. The DNA of the CDR3 is TGTGCCAGCAGCTTCTCAGGACTCCCTTCACCCCTCCACTTT.

This clone was detected a few times. The genes are TRBV2 and TRBJ2-7, with 8 bases fitting TRBD2. CDR1 and CDR2 (germline): SNHLY, FYNNEI. Trimming took 5 bases from V and 2 from J; bases not matched to a gene: 5. The CDR3 totals 14 residues. CDR3: CASSLTGLAYEQYF. CDR3 in DNA: TGTGCCAGCAGTTTAACGGGACTAGCCTACGAGCAGTACTTC. Full variable domain (remainder filled in from reference TRBV2 and TRBJ2-7): EPEVTQTPSHQVTQMGQEVILRCVPISNHLYFYWYRQILGQKVEFLVSFYNNEISEKSEIFDDQFSVERPDGSNFTLKIRSTKLEDSAMYFCASSLTGLAYEQYFGPGTRLTVT.